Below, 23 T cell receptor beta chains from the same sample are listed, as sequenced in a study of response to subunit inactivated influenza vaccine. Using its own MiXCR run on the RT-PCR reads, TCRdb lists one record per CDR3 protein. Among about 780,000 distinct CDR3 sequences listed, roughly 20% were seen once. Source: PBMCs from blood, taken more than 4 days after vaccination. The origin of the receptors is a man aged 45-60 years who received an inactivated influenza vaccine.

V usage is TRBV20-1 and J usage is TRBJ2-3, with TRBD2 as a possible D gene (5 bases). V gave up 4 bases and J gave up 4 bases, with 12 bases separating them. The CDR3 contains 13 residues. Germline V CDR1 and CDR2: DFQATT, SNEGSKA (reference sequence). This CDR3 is CSATSGYADTQYF. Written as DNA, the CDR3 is TGCAGTGCTACCAGCGGATACGCAGATACGCAGTATTTT.

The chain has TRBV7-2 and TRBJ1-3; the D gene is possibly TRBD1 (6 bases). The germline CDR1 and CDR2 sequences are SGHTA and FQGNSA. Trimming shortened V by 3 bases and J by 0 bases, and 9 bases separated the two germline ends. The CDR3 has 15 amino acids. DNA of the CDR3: TGTGCCAGCAGCTTCCGGACAGCCTCTGGAAACACCATATATTTT. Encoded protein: CASSFRTASGNTIYF.

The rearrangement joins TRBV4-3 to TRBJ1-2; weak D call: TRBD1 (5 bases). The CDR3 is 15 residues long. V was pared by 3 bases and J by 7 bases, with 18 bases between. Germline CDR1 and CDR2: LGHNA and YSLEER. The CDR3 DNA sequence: TGCGCCAGCAGCCAGACGACGGGTCAGGGTGGTGGCTACACCTTC. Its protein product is CASSQTTGQGGGYTF.

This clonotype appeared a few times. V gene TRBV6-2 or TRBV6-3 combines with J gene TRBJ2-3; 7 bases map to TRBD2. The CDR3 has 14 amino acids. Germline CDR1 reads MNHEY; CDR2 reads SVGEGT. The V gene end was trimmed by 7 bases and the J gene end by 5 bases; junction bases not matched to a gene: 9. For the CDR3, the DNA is TGTGCCAGCATGAATGGACTAGTTCAAGATACGCAGTATTTT. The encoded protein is CASMNGLVQDTQYF.

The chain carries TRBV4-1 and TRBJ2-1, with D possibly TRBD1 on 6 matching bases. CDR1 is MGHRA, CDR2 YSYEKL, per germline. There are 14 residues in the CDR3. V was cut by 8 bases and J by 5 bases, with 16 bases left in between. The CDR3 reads CASRLVGAHNEQFF. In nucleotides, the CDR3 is TGCGCCAGCCGGCTGGTGGGGGCCCACAATGAGCAGTTCTTC.

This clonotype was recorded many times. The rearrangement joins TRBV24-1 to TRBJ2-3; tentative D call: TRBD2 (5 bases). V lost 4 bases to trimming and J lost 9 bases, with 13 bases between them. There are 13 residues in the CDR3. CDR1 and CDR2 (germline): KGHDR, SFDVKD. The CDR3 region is CATSDGSEGTQYF. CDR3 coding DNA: TGTGCCACCAGTGACGGGTCTGAGGGAACGCAGTATTTT.

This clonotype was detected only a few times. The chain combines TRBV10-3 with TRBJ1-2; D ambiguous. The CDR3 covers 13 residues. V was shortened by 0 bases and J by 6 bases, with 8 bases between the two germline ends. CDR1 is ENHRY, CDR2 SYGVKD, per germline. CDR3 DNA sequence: TGTGCCATCAGTGAGTCTTCAGAACATGGCTACACCTTC. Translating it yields CAISESSEHGYTF.

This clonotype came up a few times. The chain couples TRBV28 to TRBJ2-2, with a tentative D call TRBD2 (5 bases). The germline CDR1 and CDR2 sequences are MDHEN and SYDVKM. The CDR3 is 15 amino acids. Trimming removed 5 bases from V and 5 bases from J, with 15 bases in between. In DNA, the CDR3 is TGTGCCAGCAGTCCGCAAGAGGGTTGGACCGGGGAGCTGTTTTTT. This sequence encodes CASSPQEGWTGELFF.

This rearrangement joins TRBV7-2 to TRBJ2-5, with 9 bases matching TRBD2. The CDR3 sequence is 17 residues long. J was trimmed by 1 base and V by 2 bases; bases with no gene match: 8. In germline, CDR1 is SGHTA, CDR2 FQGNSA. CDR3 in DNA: TGTGCCAGCAGCTTATGGGGCGGCGGGGGGGCCCAAGAGACCCAGTACTTC. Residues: CASSLWGGGGAQETQYF.

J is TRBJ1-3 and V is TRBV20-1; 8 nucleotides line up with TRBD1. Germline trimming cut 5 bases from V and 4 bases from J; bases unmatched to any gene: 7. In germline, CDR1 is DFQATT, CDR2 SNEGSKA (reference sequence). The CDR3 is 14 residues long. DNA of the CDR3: TGCAGTGCTGGGGACAGGCCGCAGGGAAACACCATATATTTT. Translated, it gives CSAGDRPQGNTIYF.

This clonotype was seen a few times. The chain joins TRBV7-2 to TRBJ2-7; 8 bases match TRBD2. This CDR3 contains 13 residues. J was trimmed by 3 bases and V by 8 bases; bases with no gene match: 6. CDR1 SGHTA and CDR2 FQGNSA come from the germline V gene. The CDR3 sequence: CASAGLAGYEQYF. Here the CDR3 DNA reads TGTGCCAGCGCGGGGCTAGCGGGCTACGAGCAGTACTTC.

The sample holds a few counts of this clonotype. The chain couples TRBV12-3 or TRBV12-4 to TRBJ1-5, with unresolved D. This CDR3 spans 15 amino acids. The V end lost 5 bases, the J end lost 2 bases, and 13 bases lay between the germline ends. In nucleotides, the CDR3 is TGTGCCAGCAGTCCCGGCAGGCTCGGCAATCAGCCCCAGCATTTT. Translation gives CASSPGRLGNQPQHF.

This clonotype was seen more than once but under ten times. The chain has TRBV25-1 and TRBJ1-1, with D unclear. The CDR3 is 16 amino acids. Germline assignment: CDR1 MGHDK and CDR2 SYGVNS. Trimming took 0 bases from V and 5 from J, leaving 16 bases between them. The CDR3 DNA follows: TGTGCCAGCAGTGAATATGGGGTAATAGCGGGAACTGAAGCTTTCTTT. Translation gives CASSEYGVIAGTEAFF.

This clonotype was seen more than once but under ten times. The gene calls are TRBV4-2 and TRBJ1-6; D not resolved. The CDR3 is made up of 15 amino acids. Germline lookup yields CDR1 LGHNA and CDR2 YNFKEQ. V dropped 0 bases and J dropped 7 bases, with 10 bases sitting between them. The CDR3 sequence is CASSQDGPGNSPLHF. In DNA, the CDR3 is TGTGCCAGCAGCCAAGATGGGCCGGGAAATTCACCCCTCCACTTT.

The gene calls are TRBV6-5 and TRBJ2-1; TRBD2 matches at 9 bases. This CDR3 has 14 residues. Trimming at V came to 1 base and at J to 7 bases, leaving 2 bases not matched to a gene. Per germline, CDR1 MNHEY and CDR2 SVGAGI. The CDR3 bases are TGTGCCAGCAGTTACTGGCGGGGGGGGAATGAGCAGTTCTTC. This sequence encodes CASSYWRGGNEQFF.

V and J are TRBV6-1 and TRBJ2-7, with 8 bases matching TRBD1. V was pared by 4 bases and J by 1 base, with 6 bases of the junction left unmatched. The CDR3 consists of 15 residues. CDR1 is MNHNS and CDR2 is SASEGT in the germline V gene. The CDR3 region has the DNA TGTGCCAGCAGTGTTACGACAGGGGTTTCCTACGAGCAGTACTTC. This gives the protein CASSVTTGVSYEQYF.

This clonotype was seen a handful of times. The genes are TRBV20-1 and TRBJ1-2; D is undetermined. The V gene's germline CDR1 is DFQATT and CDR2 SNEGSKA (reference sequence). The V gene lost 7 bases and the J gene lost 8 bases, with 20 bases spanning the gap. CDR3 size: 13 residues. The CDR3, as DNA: TGCAGTGAGCTAGTACCGGGGAACGGGGGCTACACCTTC. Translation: CSELVPGNGGYTF.

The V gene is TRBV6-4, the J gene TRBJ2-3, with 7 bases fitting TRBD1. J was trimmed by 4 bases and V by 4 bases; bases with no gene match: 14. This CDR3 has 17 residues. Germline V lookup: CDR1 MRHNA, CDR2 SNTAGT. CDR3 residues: CASSASQGLRGADTQYF. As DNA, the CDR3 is TGTGCCAGCAGTGCATCACAGGGGTTAAGAGGTGCAGATACGCAGTATTTT.

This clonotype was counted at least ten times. The CDR3 DNA reads TGCAGTGCTAGAGACGTATCCGGGAGGCTAAACGAGCAGTACTTC. Amino acid sequence: CSARDVSGRLNEQYF. The rearrangement joins TRBV20-1 to TRBJ2-7; 7 positions agree with TRBD2. The CDR3 contains 15 residues. The germline CDR1 and CDR2 sequences are DFQATT and SNEGSKA (reference sequence). The V gene end was trimmed by 0 bases and the J gene end by 5 bases; junction bases not matched to a gene: 10.

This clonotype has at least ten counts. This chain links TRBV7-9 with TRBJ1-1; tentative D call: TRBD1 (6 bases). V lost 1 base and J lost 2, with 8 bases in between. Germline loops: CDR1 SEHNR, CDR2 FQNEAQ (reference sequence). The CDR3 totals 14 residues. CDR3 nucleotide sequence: TGTGCCAGCAGCTTAGTCAGGGGCAACACTGAAGCTTTCTTT. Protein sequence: CASSLVRGNTEAFF.

This chain's CDR3 is CASSSDRGNYNEQFF. The CDR3 DNA reads as TGTGCCAGCAGTTCCGACAGGGGGAACTACAATGAGCAGTTCTTC. This chain joins TRBV6-5 and TRBJ2-1; 9 bases are shared with TRBD1. The CDR3 covers 15 residues. The V and J ends lost 4 bases and 3 bases, in that order; junction bases with no gene match: 4. Germline CDR1 MNHEY, CDR2 SVGAGI.

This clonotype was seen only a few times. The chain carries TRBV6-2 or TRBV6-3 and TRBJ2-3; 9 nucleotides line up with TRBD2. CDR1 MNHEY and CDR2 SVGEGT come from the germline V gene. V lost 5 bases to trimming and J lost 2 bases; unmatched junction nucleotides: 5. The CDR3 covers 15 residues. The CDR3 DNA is TGTGCCAGCAGTGCGACTAGCGGATTCACAGATACGCAGTATTTT. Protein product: CASSATSGFTDTQYF.

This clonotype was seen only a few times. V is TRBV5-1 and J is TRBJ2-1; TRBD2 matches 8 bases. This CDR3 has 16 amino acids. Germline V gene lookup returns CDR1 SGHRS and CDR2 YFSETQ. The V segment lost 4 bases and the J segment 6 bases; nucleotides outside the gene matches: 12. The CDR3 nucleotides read TGCGCCAGCAGCCTTGGTGGACTAGCTGTGGCCAATGAGCAGTTCTTC. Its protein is CASSLGGLAVANEQFF.